This T cell receptor beta chain originates from a study of T cell responses to AZD1222 COVID-19 vaccine. For the study at large: Samples with a second dose at about 4 or about 12 weeks were pooled together.

Some clones are missing from TCRdb's copy, which holds only in-frame ones; the method was immunoSEQ multiplex PCR. The sample has about 99,000 clones, approximately 88% seen once; the top ten hold around 9%. Germline V CDR1 and CDR2: SSHAT, FNYEAQ (reference sequence). V was shortened by 1 base and J by 2 bases, with 12 bases between the two germline ends. This CDR3 is 15 amino acids long. Points on this clone: The antigen is unknown.

Findings of the study overall: Nearly half of unique spike-specific TCRs reportedly avoided B.1.351 and B.1.1.7 mutated regions. Samples come after the peak T cell response, not at day 14.

The source is an adult in good health. Source: peripheral blood, taken on day 0 of AZD1222 vaccination. This rearrangement joins TRBV7-7 to TRBJ2-7; a weak D match, TRBD2 (6 bases). CDR3: CASSLEAGSTYEQYF. CDR3 nucleotides: TGTGCCAGCAGCTTAGAGGCGGGATCAACCTACGAGCAGTACTTC.